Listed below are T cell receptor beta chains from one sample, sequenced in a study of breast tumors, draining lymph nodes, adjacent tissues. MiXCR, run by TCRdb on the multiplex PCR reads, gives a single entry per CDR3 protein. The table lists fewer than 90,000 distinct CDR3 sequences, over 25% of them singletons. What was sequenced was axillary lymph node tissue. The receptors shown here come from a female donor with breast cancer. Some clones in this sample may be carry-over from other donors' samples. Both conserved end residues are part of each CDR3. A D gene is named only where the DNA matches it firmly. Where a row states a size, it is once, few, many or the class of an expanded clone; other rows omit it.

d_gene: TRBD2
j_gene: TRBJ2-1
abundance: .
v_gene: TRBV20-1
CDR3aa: CSARVRVAGSYNEQFF
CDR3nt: TGCAGTGCTAGAGTTCGCGTAGCGGGATCGTACAATGAGCAGTTCTTC

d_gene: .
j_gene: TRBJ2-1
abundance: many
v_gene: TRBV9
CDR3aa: CASSPSPKLANNEQFF
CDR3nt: TGTGCCAGCAGCCCCTCTCCGAAGTTAGCGAACAATGAGCAGTTCTTC

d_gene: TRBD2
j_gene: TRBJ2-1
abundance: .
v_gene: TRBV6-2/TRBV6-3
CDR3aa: CASRYSRSGRNEQFF
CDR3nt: TGTGCCAGCCGTTACTCGCGTAGCGGGAGGAATGAGCAGTTCTTC

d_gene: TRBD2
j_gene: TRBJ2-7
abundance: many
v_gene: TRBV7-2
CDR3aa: CASSLDPAGGPEQYF
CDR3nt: TGTGCCAGCAGCCTTGACCCAGCGGGAGGGCCCGAGCAGTACTTC

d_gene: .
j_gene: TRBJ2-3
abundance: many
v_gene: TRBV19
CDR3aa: CASSIVRADTQYF
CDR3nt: TGTGCCAGTAGTATAGTAAGGGCAGATACGCAGTATTTT

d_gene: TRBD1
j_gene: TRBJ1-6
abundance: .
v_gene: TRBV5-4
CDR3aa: CASSPRQGGNSPLHF
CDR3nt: TGTGCCAGCAGCCCGCGACAGGGTGGTAATTCACCCCTCCACTTT

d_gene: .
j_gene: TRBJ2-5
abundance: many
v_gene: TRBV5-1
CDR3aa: CASSGQKLQETQYF
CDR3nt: TGCGCCAGCAGCGGACAGAAATTACAAGAGACCCAGTACTTC

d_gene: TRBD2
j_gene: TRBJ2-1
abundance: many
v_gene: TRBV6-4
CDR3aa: CASSDSGTSGPNEQFF
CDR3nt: TGTGCCAGCAGTGACTCAGGCACTAGCGGGCCTAATGAGCAGTTCTTC

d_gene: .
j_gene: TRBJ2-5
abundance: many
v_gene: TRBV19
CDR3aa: CASSQLATRETQYF
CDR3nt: TGTGCCAGTAGTCAGTTAGCGACGCGGGAGACCCAGTACTTC

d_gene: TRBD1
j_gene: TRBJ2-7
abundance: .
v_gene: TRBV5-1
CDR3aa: CASSQAGTGVEQYF
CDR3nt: TGCGCCAGCAGTCAGGCCGGGACAGGGGTTGAGCAGTACTTC

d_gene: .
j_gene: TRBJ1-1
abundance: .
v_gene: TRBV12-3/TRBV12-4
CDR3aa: CASSARRSGWTEAFF
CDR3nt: TGTGCCAGCAGTGCTCGGCGGTCGGGATGGACTGAAGCTTTCTTT

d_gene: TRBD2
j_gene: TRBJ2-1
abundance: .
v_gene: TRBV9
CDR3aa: CASSVEGTSADEQFF
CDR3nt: TGTGCCAGCAGCGTAGAAGGGACTAGTGCCGACGAGCAGTTCTTC

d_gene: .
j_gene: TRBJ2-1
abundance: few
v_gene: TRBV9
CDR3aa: CASSVGQFF
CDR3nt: TGTGCCAGCAGCGTAGGACAGTTCTTC

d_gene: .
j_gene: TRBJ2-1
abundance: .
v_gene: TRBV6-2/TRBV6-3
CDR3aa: CASNARLGGDEQFF
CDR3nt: TGTGCCAGCAACGCAAGACTAGGGGGGGATGAGCAGTTCTTC

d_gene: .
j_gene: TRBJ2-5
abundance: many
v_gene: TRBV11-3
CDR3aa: CASSARRGQETQYF
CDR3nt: TGTGCCAGCAGCGCCCGGAGGGGACAAGAGACCCAGTACTTC

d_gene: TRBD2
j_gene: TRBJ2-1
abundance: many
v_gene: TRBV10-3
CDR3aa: CAISARVGGRRVYNEQFF
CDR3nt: TGTGCCATCAGTGCACGCGTCGGCGGGAGGCGGGTCTACAATGAGCAGTTCTTC

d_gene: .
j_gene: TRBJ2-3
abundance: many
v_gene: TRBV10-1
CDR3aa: CASSDVHSTDTQYF
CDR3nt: TGCGCCAGCAGTGACGTACATAGCACAGATACGCAGTATTTT

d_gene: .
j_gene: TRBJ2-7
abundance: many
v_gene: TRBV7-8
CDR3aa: CASSLLGDGVLPYEQYF
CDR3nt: TGTGCCAGCAGCTTATTGGGGGATGGGGTACTGCCCTACGAGCAGTACTTC

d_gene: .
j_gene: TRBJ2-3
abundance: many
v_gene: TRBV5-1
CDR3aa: CASSLAADTQYF
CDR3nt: TGCGCCAGCAGCTTGGCTGCAGATACGCAGTATTTT

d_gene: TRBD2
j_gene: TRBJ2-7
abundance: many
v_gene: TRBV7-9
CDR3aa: CASSTSGGIYEQYF
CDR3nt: TGTGCCAGCAGCACTAGCGGGGGGATCTACGAGCAGTACTTC

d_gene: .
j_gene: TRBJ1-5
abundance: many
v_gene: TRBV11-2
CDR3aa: CASSLNNQGQPQHF
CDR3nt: TGTGCCAGCAGCCTTAACAATCAAGGTCAGCCCCAGCATTTT

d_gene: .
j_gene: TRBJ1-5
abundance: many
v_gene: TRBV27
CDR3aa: CASSLGSQEPQHF
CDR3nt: TGTGCCAGCAGCCTAGGGTCCCAAGAGCCCCAGCATTTT